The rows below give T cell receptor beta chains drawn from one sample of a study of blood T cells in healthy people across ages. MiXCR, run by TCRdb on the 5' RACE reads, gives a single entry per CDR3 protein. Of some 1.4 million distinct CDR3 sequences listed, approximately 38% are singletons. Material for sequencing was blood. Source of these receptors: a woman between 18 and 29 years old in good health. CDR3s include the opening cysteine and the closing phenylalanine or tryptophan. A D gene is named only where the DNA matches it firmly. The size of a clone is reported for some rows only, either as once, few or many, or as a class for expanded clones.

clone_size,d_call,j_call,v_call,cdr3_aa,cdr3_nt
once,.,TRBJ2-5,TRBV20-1,CSASRTVWNKSRETQYF,TGCAGTGCTTCACGGACAGTATGGAATAAGAGCCGAGAGACCCAGTACTTC
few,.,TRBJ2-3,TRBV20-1,CSARDEVGRATDTQYF,TGCAGTGCTAGAGATGAGGTTGGCAGGGCCACAGATACGCAGTATTTT
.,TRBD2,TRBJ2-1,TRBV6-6,CASRDSSGGPHNEQFF,TGTGCCAGCAGGGATTCTAGCGGGGGGCCCCACAATGAGCAGTTCTTC
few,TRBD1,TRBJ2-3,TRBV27,CASWAETGTLNTQYF,TGTGCCAGCTGGGCCGAGACAGGGACACTTAATACGCAGTATTTT
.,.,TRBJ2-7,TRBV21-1,CASSKSGRRTEAYEQYF,TGTGCCAGCAGCAAGAGCGGGAGGAGGACCGAGGCCTACGAGCAGTACTTC
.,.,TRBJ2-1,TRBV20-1,CSARKPGLTGYNEQFF,TGCAGTGCTAGAAAACCCGGACTAACGGGCTACAATGAGCAGTTCTTC
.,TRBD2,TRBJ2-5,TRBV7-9,CASSRGVAGGETQYF,TGTGCCAGCAGCCGCGGGGTAGCGGGAGGAGAGACCCAGTACTTC
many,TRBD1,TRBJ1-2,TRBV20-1,CSAHRDRENGYTF,TGCAGTGCACACCGGGACAGGGAAAATGGCTACACCTTC
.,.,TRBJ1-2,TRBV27,CASSPPRGLGGGGYTF,TGTGCCAGCAGTCCGCCCAGAGGATTGGGAGGGGGGGGCTACACCTTC
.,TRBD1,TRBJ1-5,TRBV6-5,CASSSRQGSQPQHF,TGTGCCAGCAGTTCCCGACAGGGGTCTCAGCCCCAGCATTTT
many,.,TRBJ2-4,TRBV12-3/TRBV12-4,CASSLGGNIQYF,TGTGCCAGCAGTTTAGGGGGAAACATTCAGTACTTC
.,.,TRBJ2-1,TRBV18,CASTQGIGETQFF,TGTGCCAGCACCCAGGGGATAGGAGAGACCCAGTTCTTC
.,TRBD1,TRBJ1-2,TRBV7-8,CASSPPPPTGRYGYTF,TGTGCCAGCAGCCCCCCTCCACCGACAGGGAGGTATGGCTACACCTTC
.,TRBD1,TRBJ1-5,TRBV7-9,CASSFTGEAQHF,TGTGCCAGCAGCTTCACAGGGGAGGCCCAGCATTTT
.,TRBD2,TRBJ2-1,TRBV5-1,CASSLAIRVAGGWDEQFF,TGCGCCAGCAGCTTGGCCATTCGAGTAGCGGGAGGGTGGGATGAGCAGTTCTTC
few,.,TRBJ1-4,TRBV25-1,CASSLPGGTNEKLFF,TGTGCCAGCAGCCTCCCCGGTGGCACTAATGAAAAACTGTTTTTT
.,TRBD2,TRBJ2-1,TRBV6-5,CASSSYSGRTYNEQFF,TGTGCCAGCAGTTCATATAGCGGGAGAACCTACAATGAGCAGTTCTTC
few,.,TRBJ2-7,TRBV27,CASSSRTASSYEQYF,TGTGCCAGCAGTTCCCGGACAGCCAGCTCCTACGAGCAGTACTTC
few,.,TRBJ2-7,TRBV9,CASRRGDGTYEQYF,TGTGCCAGCAGGCGGGGAGATGGGACCTACGAGCAGTACTTC
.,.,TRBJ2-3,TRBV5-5,CASYGGLSTDTQYF,TGTGCCAGCTACGGGGGTCTGAGCACAGATACGCAGTATTTT
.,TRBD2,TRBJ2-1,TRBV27,CASSPRASGGSGTYNEQFF,TGTGCCAGCAGTCCCCGGGCTAGCGGGGGGAGCGGGACCTACAATGAGCAGTTCTTC
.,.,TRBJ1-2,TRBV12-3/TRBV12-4,CASSSGTRGSGYTF,TGTGCCAGCAGTTCGGGGACAAGGGGTAGTGGCTACACCTTC
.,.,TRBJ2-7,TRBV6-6,CASTEGHRNHEQYF,TGTGCCAGCACCGAAGGCCACAGGAACCACGAGCAGTACTTC
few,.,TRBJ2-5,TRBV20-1,CSAKGESQETQYF,TGCAGTGCTAAGGGGGAGTCGCAAGAGACCCAGTACTTC
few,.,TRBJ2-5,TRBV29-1,CSVGEDETQYF,TGCAGCGTTGGGGAGGATGAGACCCAGTACTTC
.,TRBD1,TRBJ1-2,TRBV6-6,CASSYSQGDYGYTF,TGTGCCAGCAGTTACTCACAGGGGGACTATGGCTACACCTTC
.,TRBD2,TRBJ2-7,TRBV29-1,CSVKGSGGGGNEQYF,TGCAGCGTTAAAGGATCAGGCGGGGGTGGGAATGAGCAGTACTTC
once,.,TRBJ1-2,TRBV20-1,CSATTGYGYTF,TGCAGTGCTACAACAGGGTATGGCTACACCTTC
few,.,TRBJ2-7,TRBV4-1,CASSQDIPGGVTIYEQYF,TGCGCCAGCAGCCAAGATATCCCCGGGGGCGTTACCATCTACGAGCAGTACTTC
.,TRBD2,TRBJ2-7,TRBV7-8,CASSRSGLAGGSLYEQYF,TGTGCCAGCAGTCGATCCGGACTAGCGGGAGGGAGCCTTTACGAGCAGTACTTC
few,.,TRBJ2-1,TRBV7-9,CASSPRGSGANEQFF,TGTGCCAGCAGCCCCCGTGGATCTGGCGCCAATGAGCAGTTCTTC
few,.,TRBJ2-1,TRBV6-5,CASSYANPPDEQFF,TGTGCCAGCAGTTACGCCAACCCCCCCGATGAGCAGTTCTTC
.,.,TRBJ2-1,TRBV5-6,CASSLANTGINEQFF,TGTGCCAGCAGCTTGGCCAATACGGGGATCAATGAGCAGTTCTTC
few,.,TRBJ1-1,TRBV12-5,CASGGFMNTEAFF,TGTGCTAGTGGTGGGTTCATGAACACTGAAGCTTTCTTT
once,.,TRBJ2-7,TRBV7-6,CASSSSKGTYEQYF,TGTGCCAGCAGCTCCTCAAAGGGCACCTACGAGCAGTACTTC
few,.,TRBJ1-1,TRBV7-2,CASSFFGASGAFF,TGTGCCAGCAGCTTCTTCGGGGCAAGCGGGGCTTTCTTT
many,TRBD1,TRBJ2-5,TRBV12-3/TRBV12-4,CASSPRQGGETQYF,TGTGCCAGCAGTCCTAGACAGGGGGGAGAGACCCAGTACTTC
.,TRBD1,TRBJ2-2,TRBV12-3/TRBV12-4,CASRPGQGRDTGELFF,TGTGCCAGCAGACCAGGACAGGGGCGAGACACCGGGGAGCTGTTTTTT
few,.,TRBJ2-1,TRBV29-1,CSQAAGPGDEQFF,TGCAGCCAAGCGGCAGGGCCGGGAGATGAGCAGTTCTTC
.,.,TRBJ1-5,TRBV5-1,CASSWSTGQPQHF,TGCGCCAGCAGCTGGTCGACCGGGCAGCCCCAGCATTTT